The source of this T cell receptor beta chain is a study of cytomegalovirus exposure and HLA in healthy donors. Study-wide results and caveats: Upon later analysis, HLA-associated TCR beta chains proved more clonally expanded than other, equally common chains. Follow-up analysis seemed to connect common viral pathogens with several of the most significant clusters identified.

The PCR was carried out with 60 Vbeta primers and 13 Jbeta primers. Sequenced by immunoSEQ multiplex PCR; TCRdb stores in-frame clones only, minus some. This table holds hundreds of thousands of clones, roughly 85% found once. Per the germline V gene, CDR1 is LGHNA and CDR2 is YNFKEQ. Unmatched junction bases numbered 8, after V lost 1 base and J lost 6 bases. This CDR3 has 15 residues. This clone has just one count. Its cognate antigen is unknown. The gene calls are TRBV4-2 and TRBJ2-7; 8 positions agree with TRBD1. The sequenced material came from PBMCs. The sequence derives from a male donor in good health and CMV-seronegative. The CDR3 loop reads CASSQGLEGTGEQYF. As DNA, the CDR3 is TGTGCCAGCAGCCAAGGTCTAGAGGGGACAGGCGAGCAGTACTTC.